This T cell receptor (beta chain) was sequenced in a study of metastatic and nonmetastatic thyroid tumors. About the study: Where malignant and benign thyroid patients were concerned, repertoires were compared across blood and tumor or nodule tissue. Notes on the study in general: Versus benign nodules, malignant thyroid tumors reportedly had significantly higher TCR beta diversity, in blood and tumor.

This CDR3 has 13 amino acids. CDR1 is WSHSY and CDR2 is SAAADI in the germline V gene. V shed 6 bases and J shed 5 bases, with 11 bases lying between them. TCRdb used MiXCR to call clones anew from the PCR reads. The data show around 53,000 clones, with roughly 20% seen just once and 4% to 5% held by the top ten. Thyroid surgery had not been preceded by any treatment in any patient. This clone occurred many times. No antigen is known for it. Sequenced material: blood. The chain recombines TRBV10-2 with TRBJ2-1; D perhaps matches TRBD2 (5 bases). The receptor comes from a female donor with papillary thyroid cancer or a benign thyroid nodule (not recorded which). Some clones in this sample may be carry-over from other donors' samples. The CDR3 region is CASRRGPHNEQFF. CDR3 DNA sequence: TGCGCCAGCAGGAGAGGGCCTCACAATGAGCAGTTCTTC.